The T cell receptor beta chain described here comes from a study of identical twins. Study-wide points: There was more out-of-frame TCR alpha sharing in monozygotic twins than models estimated. Insertions ran lower in abundant cord blood beta clonotypes, though not in memory repertoires.

A universal primer binding site was introduced by template switching. The final cDNA contained unique molecular identifiers. A single record per CDR3 protein comes from TCRdb applying MiXCR to the 5' RACE reads. Altogether 650,000 to 800,000 distinct CDR3 sequences are present, more than 6.5% being singletons, with the ten largest covering around 0.98%. The CDR3 consists of 16 residues. Per the germline V gene, CDR1 is MNHEY and CDR2 is SMNVEV (reference sequence). V shed 2 bases and J shed 5 bases, with 18 bases lying between them. This clonotype was detected a few times. Its specificity is not known. This sample also belongs to another study, concerning yellow fever vaccine responses in identical twins.

This chain uses TRBV27 with TRBJ2-5; possibly TRBD2 for D (6 bases). The sequence was obtained from a woman aged 18-35 years in good health. The sequencing sample was made of PBMCs. For the CDR3, the DNA is TGTGCCAGCAGTTTAGGAGGAGGGGCAGTCCAGGAGACCCAGTACTTC. Residues: CASSLGGGAVQETQYF.